This TCR beta chain was found in a study of CD4+ T cells in melanoma. From germline, CDR1 is MNHEY and CDR2 SVGAGI. There are 15 residues in the CDR3. Trimming removed 5 bases at V and 2 bases at J, with 13 bases between. Produced via immunoSEQ multiplex PCR; TCRdb's table is partial and in-frame only. The data hold 20,000 to 25,000 clones, with roughly four fifths observed a single time. The TCR sequence derives from a human donor with melanoma. The chain is built from TRBV6-5 and TRBJ1-5; D unresolved. The sample consisted of cells from a culture (not recorded whether cultured in vitro). The CDR3 DNA reads as TGTGCCAGCAGTCCAGGAAATATAGGCAATCAGCCCCAGCATTTT. Amino acids: CASSPGNIGNQPQHF.